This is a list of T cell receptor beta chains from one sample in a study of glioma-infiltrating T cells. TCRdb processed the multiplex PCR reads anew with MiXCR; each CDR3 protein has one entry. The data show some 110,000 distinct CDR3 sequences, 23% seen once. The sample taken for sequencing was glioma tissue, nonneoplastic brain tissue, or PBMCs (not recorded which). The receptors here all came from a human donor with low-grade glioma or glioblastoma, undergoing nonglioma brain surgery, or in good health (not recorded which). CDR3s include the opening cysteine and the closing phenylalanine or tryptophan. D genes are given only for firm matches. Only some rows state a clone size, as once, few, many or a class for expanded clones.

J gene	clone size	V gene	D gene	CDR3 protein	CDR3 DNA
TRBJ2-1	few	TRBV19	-	CASSIDLASEQFF	TGTGCCAGTAGTATAGATCTGGCTAGCGAGCAGTTCTTC
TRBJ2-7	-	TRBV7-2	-	CASSTRGGSYEQYF	TGTGCCAGCAGCACCAGGGGAGGAAGCTACGAGCAGTACTTC
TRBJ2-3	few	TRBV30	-	CALESTDTQYF	TGTGCCTTGGAATCCACAGATACGCAGTATTTT
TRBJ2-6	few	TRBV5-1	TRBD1	CASSLDGTAGANVLTF	TGCGCCAGCAGCTTGGATGGGACAGCTGGGGCCAACGTCCTGACTTTC
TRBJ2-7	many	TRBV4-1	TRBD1	CASSQGGQGAKGEQYF	TGCGCCAGCAGCCAAGGGGGACAGGGGGCAAAGGGCGAGCAGTACTTC
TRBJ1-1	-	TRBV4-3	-	CASSQEGGNTEAFF	TGCGCCAGCAGCCAAGAGGGCGGGAACACTGAAGCTTTCTTT
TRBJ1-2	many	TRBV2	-	CASSVYGTNSYGYTF	TGTGCCAGCAGTGTGTACGGGACAAACTCCTATGGCTACACCTTC
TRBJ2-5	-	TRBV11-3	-	CAGSLLRGQAQYF	TGTGCCGGCAGCTTACTCCGGGGGCAGGCCCAGTACTTC
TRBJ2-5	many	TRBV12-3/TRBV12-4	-	CASSPQEETQYF	TGTGCCAGCAGTCCACAGGAAGAGACCCAGTACTTC
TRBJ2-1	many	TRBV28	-	CASSLWANLPGYNEQFF	TGTGCCAGCAGTTTATGGGCTAACCTACCTGGCTACAATGAGCAGTTCTTC
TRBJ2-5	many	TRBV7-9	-	CASSLSLVAGQETQYF	TGTGCCAGCAGCTTAAGTCTTGTGGCAGGACAAGAGACCCAGTACTTC
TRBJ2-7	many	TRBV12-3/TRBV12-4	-	CASSSSTLYEQYF	TGTGCCAGCAGCTCTAGCACTCTCTACGAGCAGTACTTC
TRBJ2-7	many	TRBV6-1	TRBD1	CASSPGTAHYEQYF	TGTGCCAGCAGCCCCGGGACAGCGCACTACGAGCAGTACTTC
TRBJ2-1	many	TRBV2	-	CASSVDSNNEQFF	TGTGCCAGCAGCGTAGACAGTAACAATGAGCAGTTCTTC
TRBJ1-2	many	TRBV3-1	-	CASSHSGNYGYTF	TGTGCCAGCAGCCATTCAGGGAACTATGGCTACACCTTC
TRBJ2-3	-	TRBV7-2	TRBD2	CASRHAASAGGTDTQYF	TGTGCCAGCAGGCACGCAGCGTCAGCGGGAGGCACAGATACGCAGTATTTT
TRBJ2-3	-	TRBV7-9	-	CASSLGTTSDTQYF	TGTGCCAGCAGCTTAGGTACCACCTCAGATACGCAGTATTTT
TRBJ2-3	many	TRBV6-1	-	CASSYGLWQYF	TGTGCCAGCAGTTACGGGCTTTGGCAGTATTTT
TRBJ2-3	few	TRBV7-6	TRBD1	CASSLTGMEDTQYF	TGTGCCAGCAGCTTGACAGGGATGGAAGATACGCAGTATTTT
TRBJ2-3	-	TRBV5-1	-	CASSPEGQLGSDTQYF	TGCGCCAGCAGTCCCGAGGGCCAACTGGGGTCAGATACGCAGTATTTT
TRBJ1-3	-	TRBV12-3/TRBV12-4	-	CASRIGAGNTIYF	TGTGCCAGCAGAATCGGAGCTGGAAACACCATATATTTT
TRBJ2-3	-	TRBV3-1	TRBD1	CASSHTGGTDTQYF	TGTGCCAGCAGCCACACAGGGGGCACAGATACGCAGTATTTT
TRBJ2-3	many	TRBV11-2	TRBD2	CASSLGAILAGTDTQYF	TGTGCCAGCAGCTTAGGAGCCATACTAGCGGGCACAGATACGCAGTATTTT
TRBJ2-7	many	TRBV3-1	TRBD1	CASSPGQGGYEQYF	TGTGCCAGCAGCCCCGGACAGGGTGGCTACGAGCAGTACTTC
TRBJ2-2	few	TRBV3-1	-	CASSQTEDTGELFF	TGTGCCAGCAGCCAAACGGAGGACACCGGGGAGCTGTTTTTT
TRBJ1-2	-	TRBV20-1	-	CSAISWGAEGYTF	TGCAGTGCTATATCTTGGGGGGCGGAGGGCTACACCTTC
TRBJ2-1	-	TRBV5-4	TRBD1	CASSFGTGALYSEQFF	TGTGCCAGCAGCTTCGGGACAGGGGCGTTGTACAGTGAGCAGTTCTTC
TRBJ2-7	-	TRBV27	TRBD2	CASSPPEAGSSYEQYF	TGTGCCAGCAGTCCGCCCGAAGCGGGAAGCTCGTACGAGCAGTACTTC
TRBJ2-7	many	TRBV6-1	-	CASTGGDRSYEQYF	TGTGCCAGCACCGGGGGGGACAGATCCTACGAGCAGTACTTC
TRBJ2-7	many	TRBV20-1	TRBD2	CSARPGLAGNEQYF	TGCAGTGCTAGACCGGGACTAGCGGGAAACGAGCAGTACTTC
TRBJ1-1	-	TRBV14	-	CASSKTANTEAFF	TGTGCCAGCAGCAAAACAGCAAACACTGAAGCTTTCTTT
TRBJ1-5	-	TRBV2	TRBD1	CASVQGATNQPQHF	TGTGCCAGCGTACAGGGGGCAACCAATCAGCCCCAGCATTTT
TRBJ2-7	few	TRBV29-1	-	CSVVGADSSYEQYF	TGCAGCGTTGTCGGAGCGGACTCTTCCTACGAGCAGTACTTC
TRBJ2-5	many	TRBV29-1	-	CSADEWETQYF	TGCAGCGCCGACGAATGGGAGACCCAGTACTTC
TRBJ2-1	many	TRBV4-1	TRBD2	CASSHRLAGTNNEQFF	TGCGCCAGCAGCCACCGACTAGCGGGGACGAACAATGAGCAGTTCTTC
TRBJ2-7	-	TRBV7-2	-	CASRLASGGYEQYF	TGTGCCAGCCGCTTAGCGTCCGGAGGCTACGAGCAGTACTTC
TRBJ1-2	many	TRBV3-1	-	CASSQDSRPLGYTF	TGTGCCAGCAGCCAAGATTCTCGGCCCTTGGGCTACACCTTC
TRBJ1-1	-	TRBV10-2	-	CSSSRDGMNTEAFF	TGCTCCAGCAGTAGGGATGGTATGAACACTGAAGCTTTCTTT
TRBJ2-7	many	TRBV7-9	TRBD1	CASSFPGQGASYEQYF	TGTGCCAGCAGCTTCCCGGGGCAGGGGGCATCCTACGAGCAGTACTTC
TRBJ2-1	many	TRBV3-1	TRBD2	CASSIIAGNNEQFF	TGTGCCAGCAGCATAATAGCGGGAAACAATGAGCAGTTCTTC
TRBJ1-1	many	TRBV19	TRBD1	CASRFGTANTEAFF	TGTGCCAGTAGGTTTGGGACAGCGAACACTGAAGCTTTCTTT
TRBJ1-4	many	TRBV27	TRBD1	CASGRTGSNEKLFF	TGTGCCAGCGGACGGACAGGGTCAAATGAAAAACTGTTTTTT